This T cell receptor beta chain was identified in a study of glioma-infiltrating T cells after dendritic cell vaccination. The CDR3 runs 15 residues. Germline CDR1 is SEHNR and CDR2 is FQNEAQ (reference sequence). V lost 1 base, J lost 4 bases, and 10 bases lay in between. Profiled with immunoSEQ multiplex PCR; TCRdb holds only in-frame clones, not every one. The data contain some 91,000 clones, more than 80% of them singletons. Sample time point: after dendritic cell vaccination, including at tumor progression/relapse. Patients had residual fresh-frozen tumor tissue and more than two years of survival data.

This chain connects TRBV7-9 to TRBJ1-4; D is uncertain. This TCR derives from a human donor with glioblastoma. The sample in question was blood, obtained after dendritic cell vaccination. In nucleotides, the CDR3 is TGTGCCAGCAGCTTAGGTAGCGGGTTTAATGAAAAACTGTTTTTT. This translates into CASSLGSGFNEKLFF.